These 22 T cell receptor beta chains were sequenced from one sample in a study of neurological immune-mediated disorders. The time point is: longitudinal time-point 1 (baseline). TCRdb used MiXCR to reprocess the 5' RACE reads, holding one entry per CDR3 protein. The sample contains some 68,000 distinct CDR3 sequences, roughly an eighth of which appear only once. The sample comprised PBMCs. The receptors stem from a female donor with HTLV-1-associated myelopathy (HAM/TSP).

Judged by abundance, this clonotype is medium-sized. One end of the junction varies from germline; a read error may be responsible. V and J are TRBV5-1 and TRBJ2-6; tentatively, D is TRBD2 (5 bases). This CDR3 is built from 14 residues. In germline, CDR1 is SGHRS, CDR2 YFSETQ. CDR3 nucleotide sequence: TGCGCCAGCAGTTTGGCGGGTGGGGCCAACGTCCTGACTTTC. It yields the protein CASSLAGGANVLTF.

Ten or more counts support this clonotype. The CDR3: CASSLPGGGRGTEAFF. For the CDR3, the DNA is TGTGCCAGCAGCTTGCCAGGGGGCGGTCGGGGGACTGAAGCTTTCTTT. The gene calls are TRBV5-6 and TRBJ1-1; 8 bases are a match to TRBD1. The CDR3 sequence is 16 residues long. J was trimmed by 5 bases and V by 1 base; bases with no gene match: 10. Germline lookup yields CDR1 SGHDT and CDR2 YYEEEE.

This clonotype was counted ten times or more. CDR3 residues: CASSLGDRLNTEAFF. The CDR3 DNA sequence: TGTGCCAGCAGCTTAGGGGACAGGTTGAACACTGAAGCTTTCTTT. The chain recombines TRBV7-9 with TRBJ1-1, with 8 bases lining up with TRBD1. This CDR3 has 15 amino acids. The V gene end was trimmed by 1 base and the J gene end by 0 bases; junction bases not matched to a gene: 1. The germline CDR1 and CDR2 sequences are SEHNR and FQNEAQ (reference sequence).

The chain recombines TRBV5-6 with TRBJ2-1; D call uncertain. The CDR3 is 14 amino acids. Germline assignment: CDR1 SGHDT and CDR2 YYEEEE. Trimming left V 4 bases short and J 7 bases short, with 15 bases between. CDR3 sequence reads: CASSLGLPENEQFF. CDR3 DNA: TGTGCCAGCAGCCTGGGCCTCCCGGAGAATGAGCAGTTCTTC.

This clonotype was seen a few times. J is TRBJ1-1 and V is TRBV27; D not resolved. The CDR3 is made up of 13 amino acids. Germline V gene data show CDR1 as MNHEY and CDR2 as SMNVEV (reference sequence). Trimming stripped 3 bases from V and 0 bases from J, with 5 bases between. The CDR3 DNA reads TGTGCCAGCAGTTTCGTCATGAACACTGAAGCTTTCTTT. Translation: CASSFVMNTEAFF.

In this sample, this clonotype turned up many times. The chain combines TRBV9 with TRBJ2-1, with D possibly being TRBD2 (7 bases). V was clipped by 0 bases and J by 7 bases, with 14 bases between them. Germline V gene sequence: CDR1 SGDLS, CDR2 YYNGEE. The CDR3 spans 15 residues. CDR3: CASSVAGGPRNEQFF. The CDR3 DNA follows: TGTGCCAGCAGCGTAGCGGGGGGCCCCCGGAATGAGCAGTTCTTC.

This clonotype was seen repeatedly, ten times or more. V usage is TRBV27 and J usage is TRBJ2-7; 8 nucleotides match TRBD1. The V segment lost 5 bases and the J segment 3 bases; nucleotides outside the gene matches: 3. The CDR3 loop spans 13 amino acids. CDR1 is MNHEY and CDR2 is SMNVEV in the germline V gene (reference sequence). The CDR3 DNA sequence: TGTGCCAGCAGTCCCGGACAGGGCTACGAGCAGTACTTC. Its protein product is CASSPGQGYEQYF.

The table lists this clonotype with a few counts. The chain joins TRBV28 to TRBJ2-1; D unresolved. Between the trimmed V and J ends, which lost 10 bases and 7 bases, there was a span of 20 bases. The germline gives CDR1 MDHEN, CDR2 SYDVKM. The CDR3 covers 14 residues. CDR3 DNA sequence: TGTGCCACAAAAACAGCCGAGAGAAGGAATGAGCAGTTCTTC. Its protein product is CATKTAERRNEQFF.

This clonotype was counted at least ten times. The rearrangement links TRBV6-5 to TRBJ1-3, with a tentative D call TRBD1 (5 bases). The CDR3 runs to 15 residues. The V end lost 10 bases, the J end lost 0 bases, and 16 bases lay between the germline ends. CDR1 and CDR2 (germline): MNHEY, SVGAGI. The CDR3 DNA sequence: TGTGCCACATCATATTCAGGGTACTCTGGAAACACCATATATTTT. Protein: CATSYSGYSGNTIYF.

This clonotype showed up many times. This chain uses TRBV29-1 with TRBJ1-2; D may be TRBD1 (5 bases). This CDR3 comprises 13 residues. The ends were cut back, 3 bases at V and 3 bases at J, with 11 bases in the middle. CDR1 SQVTM and CDR2 ANQGSEA come from the germline V gene. The CDR3 sequence: CSVDSAGYYGYTF. CDR3 bases: TGCAGCGTTGACTCCGCAGGGTACTATGGCTACACCTTC.

The sample holds many counts of this clonotype. The chain is built from TRBV2 and TRBJ2-3; D is unresolved. Germline CDR1 is SNHLY and CDR2 is FYNNEI. The CDR3 has 13 amino acids. V lost 2 bases, J lost 3 bases, and 6 bases lay in between. This chain's CDR3 is CASSEQGTDTQYF. CDR3 sequence (DNA): TGTGCCAGCAGTGAACAAGGGACAGATACGCAGTATTTT.

Concerning this clonotype: A much more abundant neighbour one base away suggests this may be a read error. The rearrangement joins TRBV27 to TRBJ2-2; D not resolved. Germline assignment: CDR1 MNHEY and CDR2 SMNVEV (reference sequence). The CDR3 spans 13 residues. The CDR3 sequence is CASGFQNTGELFF. DNA for the CDR3: TGTGCCAGCGGTTTTCAGAACACCGGGGAGCTGTTTTTT.

This clonotype was counted many times. The chain has TRBV5-1 and TRBJ2-1; D possibly corresponds to TRBD1 (7 bases). Germline-derived CDR1 and CDR2 are SGHRS and YFSETQ. The length of the CDR3 is 14 residues. The V gene lost 6 bases and the J gene lost 8 bases, with 18 bases spanning the gap. CDR3 in DNA: TGCGCCAGCATGCAGCTGCAGGGGGGCTATGAGCAGTTCTTC. Residues: CASMQLQGGYEQFF.

This clonotype was recorded at least ten times. V and J are TRBV7-8 and TRBJ2-2, with D hard to call. V lost 5 bases to trimming and J lost 0 bases, with 10 bases between them. Per the germline V gene, CDR1 is SGHVS and CDR2 is FQNEAQ. CDR3 length: 15 residues. The CDR3 bases are TGTGCCAGCAGCCCCATTATAACGAACACCGGGGAGCTGTTTTTT. This encodes CASSPIITNTGELFF.

The chain recombines TRBV11-2 with TRBJ2-5, with 8 bases fitting TRBD2. Germline V lookup: CDR1 SGHAT, CDR2 FQNNGV. V dropped 3 bases and J dropped 10; count of bases not matched to a gene: 19. This CDR3 is built from 17 residues. The CDR3 here is CASSFLPRGAAQSSQYF. CDR3 nucleotides: TGTGCCAGCAGCTTCCTACCGCGGGGGGCTGCACAATCTAGCCAGTACTTC.

This clonotype was seen ten or more times. The CDR3 DNA reads as TGCGCCAGCAGCTTGGGACAGTCGAACACCGGGGAGCTGTTTTTT. Protein: CASSLGQSNTGELFF. V is TRBV5-1 and J is TRBJ2-2; tentatively, D is TRBD1 (5 bases). Trimming pared 0 bases from V and 0 bases from J, leaving 6 bases between. The CDR3 spans 15 residues. The V gene's germline CDR1 is SGHRS and CDR2 YFSETQ.

Ten or more counts support this clonotype. The rearrangement joins TRBV7-2 to TRBJ2-2; D is ambiguous. Looked up from germline, CDR1 is SGHTA and CDR2 is FQGNSA. V lost 7 bases and J lost 6, with 15 bases in between. CDR3 length: 14 residues. CDR3 sequence reads: CASTLLPGSGELFF. CDR3 nucleotides: TGTGCCAGCACCCTCCTTCCCGGGTCCGGGGAGCTGTTTTTT.

This clonotype has at least ten counts. The chain joins TRBV5-1 to TRBJ2-3, with no clear D. Trimming cost V 0 bases and J 6 bases, with 11 bases left between them. This CDR3 is 14 amino acids long. The germline V gene encodes CDR1 SGHRS and CDR2 YFSETQ. CDR3 residues: CASSLEVVRDTQYF. DNA of the CDR3: TGCGCCAGCAGCTTGGAGGTCGTGAGGGATACGCAGTATTTT.

This clonotype was detected many times. The genes are TRBV5-6 and TRBJ1-1; D unclear. This CDR3 has 14 residues. Trimming cost V 0 bases and J 1 base, with 7 bases left between them. Germline values: CDR1 SGHDT, CDR2 YYEEEE. CDR3 sequence: CASSLVQRNTEAFF. The CDR3 nucleotides are TGTGCCAGCAGCTTGGTACAGAGGAACACTGAAGCTTTCTTT.

This clonotype was counted many times. The DNA for the CDR3 is TGCGCCAGCAGCTTGGAGGCGGGGGACCTATACGAGCAGTACTTC. It translates to CASSLEAGDLYEQYF. V and J are TRBV5-1 and TRBJ2-7; the match to TRBD2 covers 7 bases. Germline assignment: CDR1 SGHRS and CDR2 YFSETQ. The J segment lost 4 bases and the V segment lost 0 bases, leaving 7 bases of the junction unmatched. The CDR3 loop spans 15 amino acids.

This clonotype has a count of ten or more. The J gene is TRBJ1-2, the V gene TRBV5-6; D perhaps matches TRBD1 (6 bases). CDR1 is SGHDT, CDR2 YYEEEE, per germline. CDR3 length: 15 residues. Trimming removed 2 bases from V and 8 bases from J, with 19 bases in between. The CDR3 reads CASSFSTWTVEGYTF. The CDR3 coding sequence is TGTGCCAGCAGCTTCAGCACCTGGACAGTGGAAGGCTACACCTTC.

This clonotype was detected many times. The gene calls are TRBV20-1 and TRBJ2-3, with D tentatively TRBD1 or TRBD2 (6 bases each). The CDR3 runs 16 residues. CDR1 DFQATT and CDR2 SNEGSKA come from the germline V gene (reference sequence). Trimming stripped 5 bases from V and 5 bases from J, with 23 bases between. CDR3 protein: CSAGGDWGASRDTQYF. DNA for the CDR3: TGCAGTGCTGGCGGCGACTGGGGGGCTAGTAGAGATACGCAGTATTTT.